Shown below are 11 T cell receptor beta chains from a single sample sequenced in a study of human T cells and chemical hapten exposure (dated by TCRdb to about 2021). Libraries were built with RACE. The sequencing machine was a NextSeq 500. TCRdb reprocessing: public reads trimmed at Q25 with fastp, clones called with MiXCR, in-frame beta chains kept. Duplicate CDR3 protein sequences are folded into a single record with the most common DNA and genes. Counted in this sample were 45,000 to 70,000 distinct CDR3 sequences; 9.3% of them appeared once. The top ten hold about an eighth of the sample. The sample's time point label is to be understood as: patch test 1, 2 weeks after DPC sensitization. What the treatment or condition label conveys for this sample: therapeutic diphenylcyclopropenone sensitization with weekly scalp DPC. The sequences come from whole blood, collected in connection with sensitization to the hapten diphenylcyclopropenone (DPC). The origin of the receptors is a woman aged 40 to 49 with alopecia areata. Some clones in this sample may be carry-over from other donors' samples.

This clonotype has a count of ten or more. The J gene is TRBJ2-5, the V gene TRBV29-1; D remains unclear. V was cut by 4 bases and J by 0 bases, with 6 bases left in between. There are 12 residues in the CDR3. Germline CDR1 SQVTM, CDR2 ANQGSEA. CDR3 DNA: TGCAGCGTTGCAAGGTACCAAGAGACCCAGTACTTC. It yields the protein CSVARYQETQYF.

J is TRBJ1-3 and V is TRBV5-4; D unresolved. Looked up from germline, CDR1 is SGHNT and CDR2 is YYREEE (reference sequence). This CDR3 spans 11 amino acids. The germline V and J ends were trimmed by 0 bases and 6 bases, with 1 base remaining between them. CDR3 protein: CASSLENTIYF. CDR3 in DNA: TGTGCCAGCAGCTTGGAAAACACCATATATTTT.

There are many counts of this clonotype. The chain couples TRBV3-1 to TRBJ2-2; D is ambiguous. The CDR3 has 15 residues. The ends were cut back, 0 bases at V and 0 bases at J, with 5 bases in the middle. Germline V CDR1 and CDR2: LGHDT, YNNKEL (reference sequence). This CDR3 is CASSQELSNTGELFF. CDR3 DNA sequence: TGTGCCAGCAGCCAAGAATTATCGAACACCGGGGAGCTGTTTTTT.

This clonotype was seen ten or more times. This chain joins TRBV12-3 or TRBV12-4 and TRBJ1-3; D is uncertain. This CDR3 is 17 amino acids long. V lost 4 bases and J 2 bases, leaving 18 bases between the germline ends. CDR3 protein: CASSSPWRVRPGNTIYF. CDR3 in DNA: TGTGCCAGCAGTTCCCCTTGGAGGGTCAGGCCTGGAAACACCATATATTTT.

This clonotype came up many times. The chain links TRBV11-2 to TRBJ1-1, with D uncertain. Germline assignment: CDR1 SGHAT and CDR2 FQNNGV. The CDR3 runs 13 residues. V shed 1 base and J shed 4 bases, with 7 bases lying between them. CDR3 bases: TGTGCCAGCAGCTTAGGATGGGGCACTGAAGCTTTCTTT. Translating it yields CASSLGWGTEAFF. Supplemented by reference TRBV11-2 and TRBJ1-1, the full variable domain reads EAGVAQSPRYKIIEKRQSVAFWCNPISGHATLYWYQQILGQGPKLLIQFQNNGVVDDSQLPKDRFSAERLKGVDSTLKIQPAKLEDSAVYLCASSLGWGTEAFFGQGTRLTVV.

This clonotype has just a few counts. This chain uses TRBV7-2 with TRBJ2-7, with TRBD1 as a possible D gene (5 bases). Germline CDR1 reads SGHTA; CDR2 reads FQGNSA. V lost 5 bases to trimming and J lost 0 bases, with 8 bases between them. This CDR3 has 13 residues. The CDR3 bases are TGTGCCAGCAGCCCAGGGTTCTCCTACGAGCAGTACTTC. Encoded protein: CASSPGFSYEQYF.

Turning to this clonotype: It may be a read error: a sequence one base away is much more abundant. The chain uses TRBV6-6 and TRBJ1-5; TRBD1 matches at 7 bases. Germline V gene lookup returns CDR1 MNHNY and CDR2 SVGAGI (reference sequence). The CDR3 is 14 residues long. The CDR3 reads CASTQGGSNQPRHF. DNA of the CDR3: TGTGCCAGCACCCAGGGGGGCAGCAATCAGCCCCGGCATTTT.

This clonotype was recorded a few times. The rearrangement joins TRBV15 to TRBJ2-7, with 7 nucleotides matching TRBD1. V trimming: 5 bases; J trimming: 3 bases; junction bases outside the gene matches: 10. CDR1 LNHNV and CDR2 YYDKDF come from the germline V gene (reference sequence). CDR3 size: 15 residues. The CDR3 reads CATSSLRDSLYEQYF. CDR3 DNA: TGTGCCACCAGCTCCTTAAGGGACAGCCTCTACGAGCAGTACTTC. The full variable domain, in which reference TRBV15 and TRBJ2-7 provide the parts outside the CDR3, is DAMVIQNPRYQVTQFGKPVTLSCSQTLNHNVMYWYQQKSSQAPKLLFHYYDKDFNNEADTPDNFQSRRPNTSFCFLDIRSPGLGDTAMYLCATSSLRDSLYEQYFGPGTRLTVT.

This clonotype has a count of ten or more. The rearrangement links TRBV20-1 to TRBJ1-2, with D maybe TRBD1 (5 bases). Per germline, CDR1 DFQATT and CDR2 SNEGSKA (reference sequence). This CDR3 has 15 residues. The V end lost 0 bases, the J end lost 4 bases, and 15 bases lay between the germline ends. Written as DNA, the CDR3 is TGCAGTGCTAGAGATATGAAAAGGGGTGGCTATGGCTACACCTTC. Its translation: CSARDMKRGGYGYTF.

There are many counts of this clonotype. The rearrangement links TRBV25-1 to TRBJ2-1; a weak D match, TRBD1 (6 bases). Germline CDR1 and CDR2: MGHDK and SYGVNS. The CDR3 consists of 11 residues. The CDR3, as DNA: TGTGAAGCTTACAGGGAGCATGAGCAGTTCTTC. The encoded protein is CEAYREHEQFF.

This clonotype was observed at least ten times. The CDR3: CASSFRGANEKLFF. The CDR3 DNA reads as TGTGCCAGCAGCTTCAGGGGGGCGAATGAAAAACTGTTTTTT. The gene calls are TRBV7-8 and TRBJ1-4, with TRBD1 matching 7 bases. Looked up from germline, CDR1 is SGHVS and CDR2 is FQNEAQ. There are 14 residues in the CDR3. J was trimmed by 5 bases and V by 3 bases; bases with no gene match: 3.